What follows is one T cell receptor (beta chain) and its context. The antigen is undetermined. The CDR3 covers 12 residues. CDR1 and CDR2 from the germline V gene are SGHTA and FQGNSA. The germline V and J ends were trimmed by 1 base and 4 bases, with 5 bases remaining between them. This sample was taken from a study of a mutant IDH1 vaccine in newly diagnosed glioma. Study as a whole: Standard pretreatment was either radiotherapy, temozolomide, or, for most, radiochemotherapy with temozolomide.

Findings and caveats of the study: Pseudoprogression appeared unlinked to shifts in leading peripheral T cell clonotypes.

Specified time point: week 23, last vaccination. The investigators gave 300 ug of mutant IDH1 20-mer peptide in each vaccine dose, together with topical imiquimod. New WHO grade 3 or 4 IDH1-mutant, ATRX-lost astrocytomas were present in all donors. The data were produced by immunoSEQ multiplex PCR, yet TCRdb's version contains in-frame clones alone and is incomplete. Of about 38,000 clones in the sample, 81% were seen once. This rearrangement joins TRBV7-2 to TRBJ2-7; D gene uncertain. This clonotype originated in a man in his forties or fifties with glioma. The sample in question was PBMCs, obtained from a glioma patient whose treatment included an IDH1 peptide vaccine. CDR3 DNA: TGTGCCAGCAGCTTAGTCCGTTACGAGCAGTACTTC. Encoded protein: CASSLVRYEQYF.